This T cell receptor beta chain appears in the sequencing data of a study of human T cells and chemical hapten exposure. The table lists this clonotype with many counts. CDR1 LGHNT and CDR2 FRNRAP come from the germline V gene. The length of the CDR3 is 16 residues. V was pared by 3 bases and J by 6 bases, with 10 bases of the junction left unmatched. Unfractionated whole blood was the source from which total RNA was extracted. During construction of the library, unique molecular identifiers were attached to individual cDNA molecules for quantitative, reproducible TCR counting. MiXCR, run by TCRdb on the reads, gives a single entry per CDR3 protein. Here the sample spans 100,000 to 150,000 distinct CDR3 sequences, 8% to 9.5% being singletons.

This TCR came from a human donor in good health. Some clones in this sample may be carry-over from other donors' samples. The chain recombines TRBV12-5 with TRBJ1-4; 7 nucleotides line up with TRBD1. Material: whole blood. CDR3 sequence reads: CASGFILDRVDEKLFF. The CDR3 bases are TGTGCTAGTGGTTTCATCTTAGACAGGGTGGATGAAAAACTGTTTTTT.